This TCR beta chain emerged from a study of T cells after yellow fever vaccination (dated by TCRdb to between 2018 and 2020). Looking at the study overall: The SMART-Seq v4 Ultra Low Input RNA kit was used to prepare libraries from fractions with low cell numbers. To follow T-cell clones before and after primary and booster YFV17D yellow fever vaccination, bulk TCR alpha and beta repertoires were sequenced over time. Two healthy male donors made up the cohort, one aged 18 to 29 years and the other aged 30 to 40 years. Blood was collected at multiple timepoints before and after primary and secondary immunization, and bulk PBMC replicates and cell subsets were isolated.

Synthesis of TCR cDNA relied on 5'RACE template switching, a step that introduced a universal primer site along with unique molecular identifiers. cDNA synthesis was primed from both the TCR alpha and TCR beta constant segments. Library amplification involved two PCR steps, and the second step added sample barcodes and sequencing adapters. Sequencing of libraries was performed on Illumina HiSeq 2500 (2x100 bp) or NovaSeq (2x150 bp). As for the original processing: Reads were demultiplexed and collapsed into UMI consensus sequences with MIGEC, and V(D)J alignment was performed with MiXCR. Vaccine-responding clonotypes were defined with edgeR using replicate PBMC samples, requiring FDR below 0.01 and a log2 fold change above 5 up to day 15. Bulk clonotypes were assigned CD4 or CD8 identity according to which sequenced CD4 or CD8 repertoire held them at higher abundance. TCRdb ran its own pipeline on the public reads, namely fastp trimming at Q25 and MiXCR clone calling, and kept in-frame beta chains. Rows merge per CDR3 protein into single entries with the most common DNA and genes. TCRdb, rather than the study authors, made the V and J calls. The sample table lists hundreds of thousands of distinct CDR3 sequences, around 16% of them with a count of one. The ten biggest clones cover around 16% of the sample.

Reading the label with the study, this specimen's treatment or condition is: live attenuated yellow fever vaccine strain. At each blood-draw timepoint, two biological replicates of bulk PBMCs were obtained. PBMCs were isolated from peripheral blood using a standard Ficoll-Paque protocol. TriZol was used to extract RNA from bulk PBMCs, from CD4 and CD8 fractions, and from dextramer-positive and dextramer-negative fractions. Broad study findings and their caveats: A small fraction of clonotypes appeared in both the CD4 and CD8 compartments, likely as a result of convergent recombination. Compared with the primary T-cell response, the secondary T-cell response was faster but weaker, reaching its peak on day 5 rather than on day 15. Only a couple of donors were included in the study, so the extent to which the findings can be generalized is limited. Because abundant contaminating clonotypes from the bulk population could be contained in FACS-sorted repertoires, computational filtering was required. After the booster, most clones that had expanded after primary vaccination were detected again (approximately 97% of CD4 and roughly 86% of CD8), suggesting broad maintenance of memory.

As concerns this clonotype: The antigen it recognizes is unknown. The input lacks base qualities; no much larger clone sits a single base away.

The CDR3, from cysteine to phenylalanine, totals 14 residues. Solely the CDR3 DNA is kept, with 42 bases framed from the first base. The germline ends are 16 bases apart after V is trimmed by 1 base and J by 10 bases. CDR1 and CDR2, looked up from the germline V gene, are MDHEN and SYDVKM. The V and J segments used are TRBV28 and TRBJ1-1; the D gene is possibly TRBD1, with 5 bases matching. This receptor was obtained from a young man who received the YFV17D yellow fever vaccine. The material was PBMCs, obtained roughly 5 days after the first yellow fever vaccination. The DNA is as follows: TGTGCCAGCAGTTTATCTTCCAGGGCTGGGGGAGCTTTCTTT. The encoded protein is CASSLSSRAGGAFF.